One T cell receptor beta chain is described in this entry. This record belongs to a study of patients and donors after allogeneic stem cell transplantation. The ends were cut back, 4 bases at V and 8 bases at J, with 17 bases in the middle. Per the germline V gene, CDR1 is DFQATT and CDR2 is SNEGSKA (reference sequence). This CDR3 region has 13 residues. In TCRdb, the RT-PCR reads were re-called with MiXCR into one record per CDR3 protein. The sample has 900,000 to 1,000,000 distinct CDR3 sequences; roughly 17% are singletons. Sequencing input: blood, either unsorted or a sorted T cell fraction (not recorded which). V usage is TRBV20-1 and J usage is TRBJ1-2, with D possibly matching TRBD1 (5 bases). This clonotype was obtained from a human donor who was either an allogeneic HSCT recipient or a stem cell or donor lymphocyte infusion donor (not recorded which). It is not recorded whose cells these are; they may come from a transplant donor. The CDR3 region has the DNA TGCAGTGCTATGACAGTGGGGCTACGGGGCTACACCTTC. It specifies CSAMTVGLRGYTF.